The sequence of this TCR beta chain was determined in a study of shared clonotypes between healthy human individuals. Sequencing used immunoSEQ multiplex PCR; TCRdb keeps in-frame clones, though not all of them. The sample holds about 460,000 clones, approximately 77% seen once. Sequencing input: PBMCs. This receptor was identified in a woman aged 40 to 49 in good health. Some clones in this sample may be carry-over from other donors' samples.

CDR3 sequence (DNA): TGTGCCAGCAGCTTGGGCGCGGCCAGGGGAAGCACAGATACGCAGTATTTT. This translates into CASSLGAARGSTDTQYF. The gene calls are TRBV5-4 and TRBJ2-3; tentative D call: TRBD1 (6 bases). The V end was cut by 0 bases, the J end by 0 bases, with 14 bases between. The germline CDR1 and CDR2 sequences are SGHNT and YYREEE (reference sequence). CDR3 length equals 17 residues.